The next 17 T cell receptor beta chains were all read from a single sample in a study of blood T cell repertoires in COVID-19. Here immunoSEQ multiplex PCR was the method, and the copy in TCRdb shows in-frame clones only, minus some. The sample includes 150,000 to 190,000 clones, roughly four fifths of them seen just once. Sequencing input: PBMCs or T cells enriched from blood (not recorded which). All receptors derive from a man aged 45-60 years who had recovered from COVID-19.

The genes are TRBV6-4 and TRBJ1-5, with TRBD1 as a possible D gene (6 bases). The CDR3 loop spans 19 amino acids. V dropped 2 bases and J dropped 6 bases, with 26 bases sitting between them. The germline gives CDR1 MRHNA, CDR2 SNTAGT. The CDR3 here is CASSDETIRGLQGGQPQHF. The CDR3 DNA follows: TGTGCCAGCAGTGACGAGACTATTCGGGGTTTACAGGGCGGTCAGCCCCAGCATTTT.

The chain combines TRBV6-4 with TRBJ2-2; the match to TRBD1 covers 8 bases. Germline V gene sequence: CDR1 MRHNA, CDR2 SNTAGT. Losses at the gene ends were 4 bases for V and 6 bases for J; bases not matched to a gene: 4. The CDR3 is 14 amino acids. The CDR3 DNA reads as TGTGCCAGCAGTGCCCAACAGGGGGCCGGGGAGCTGTTTTTT. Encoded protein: CASSAQQGAGELFF.

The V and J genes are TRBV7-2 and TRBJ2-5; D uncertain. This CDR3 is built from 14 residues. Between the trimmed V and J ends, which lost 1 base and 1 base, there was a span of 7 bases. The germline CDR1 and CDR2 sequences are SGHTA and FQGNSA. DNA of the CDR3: TGTGCCAGCAGCTTAGTTCGTTCCCAAGAGACCCAGTACTTC. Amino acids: CASSLVRSQETQYF.

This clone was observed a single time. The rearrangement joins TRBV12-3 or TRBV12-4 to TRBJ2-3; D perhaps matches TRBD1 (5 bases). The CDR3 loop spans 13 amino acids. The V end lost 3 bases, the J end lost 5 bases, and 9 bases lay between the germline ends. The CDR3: CASSFLTGDTQYF. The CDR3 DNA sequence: TGTGCCAGCAGTTTTCTAACAGGAGATACGCAGTATTTT.

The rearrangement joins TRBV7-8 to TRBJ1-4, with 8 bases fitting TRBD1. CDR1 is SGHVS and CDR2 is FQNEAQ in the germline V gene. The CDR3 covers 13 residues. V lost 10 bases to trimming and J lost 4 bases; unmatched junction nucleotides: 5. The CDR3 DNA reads TGTGCCACCCAGGGGGCTGGTAATGAAAAACTGTTTTTT. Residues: CATQGAGNEKLFF.

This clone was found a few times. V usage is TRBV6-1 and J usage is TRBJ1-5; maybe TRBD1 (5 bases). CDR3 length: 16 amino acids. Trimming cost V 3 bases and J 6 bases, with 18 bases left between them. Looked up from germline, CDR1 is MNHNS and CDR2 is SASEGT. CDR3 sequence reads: CASSDGGALGAQPQHF. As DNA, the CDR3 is TGTGCCAGCAGTGATGGAGGGGCCTTAGGCGCTCAGCCCCAGCATTTT.

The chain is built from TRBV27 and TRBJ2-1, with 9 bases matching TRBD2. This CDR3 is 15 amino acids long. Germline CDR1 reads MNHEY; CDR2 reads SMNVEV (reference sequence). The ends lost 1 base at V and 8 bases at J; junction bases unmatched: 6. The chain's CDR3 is CASSLLAGGRDEQFF. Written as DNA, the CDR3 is TGTGCCAGCAGTTTATTGGCGGGGGGGCGGGATGAGCAGTTCTTC.

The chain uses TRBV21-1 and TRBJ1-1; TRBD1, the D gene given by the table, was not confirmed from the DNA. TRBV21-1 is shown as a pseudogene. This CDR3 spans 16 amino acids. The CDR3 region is CASKGGPHRANTEAFF. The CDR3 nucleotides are TGTGCCAGCAAAGGAGGTCCCCACAGGGCGAACACTGAAGCTTTCTTT.

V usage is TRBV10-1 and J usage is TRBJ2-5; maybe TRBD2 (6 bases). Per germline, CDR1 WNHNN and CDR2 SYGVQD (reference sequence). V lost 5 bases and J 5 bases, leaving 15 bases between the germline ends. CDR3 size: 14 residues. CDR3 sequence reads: CASSLPTSAETQYF. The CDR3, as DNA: TGCGCCAGCAGTTTACCGACTAGTGCGGAGACCCAGTACTTC.

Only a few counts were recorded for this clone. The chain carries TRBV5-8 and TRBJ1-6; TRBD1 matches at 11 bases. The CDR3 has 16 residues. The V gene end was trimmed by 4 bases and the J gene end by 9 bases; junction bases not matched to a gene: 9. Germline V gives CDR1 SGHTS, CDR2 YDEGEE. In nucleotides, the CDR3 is TGTGCCAGCAGCCGACTCGGACAGGGGGCGCGTTCACCCCTCCACTTT. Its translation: CASSRLGQGARSPLHF. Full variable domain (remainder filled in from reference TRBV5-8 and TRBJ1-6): EAGVTQSPTHLIKTRGQQATLRCSPISGHTSVYWYQQALGLGLQFLLWYDEGEERNRGNFPPRFSGRQFPNYSSELNVNALELEDSALYLCASSRLGQGARSPLHFGNGTRLTVT.

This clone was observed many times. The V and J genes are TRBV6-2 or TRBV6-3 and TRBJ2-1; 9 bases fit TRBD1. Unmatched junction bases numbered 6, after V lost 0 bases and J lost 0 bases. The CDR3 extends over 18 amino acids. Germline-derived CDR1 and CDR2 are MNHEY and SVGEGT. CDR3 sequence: CASSYSQDRGSSYNEQFF. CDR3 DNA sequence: TGTGCCAGCAGTTACTCCCAAGACAGGGGGAGCTCCTACAATGAGCAGTTCTTC.

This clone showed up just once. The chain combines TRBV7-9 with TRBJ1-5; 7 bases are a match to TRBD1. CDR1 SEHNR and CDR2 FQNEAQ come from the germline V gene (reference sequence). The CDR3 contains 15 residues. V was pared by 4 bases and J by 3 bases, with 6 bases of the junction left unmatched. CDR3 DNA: TGTGCCAGCAGCTCCTACGACAGGGACAATCAGCCCCAGCATTTT. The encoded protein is CASSSYDRDNQPQHF.

The DNA of the CDR3 is TGTGCCAGCAGCCTGCACCGGGACGGGAGCTACGGGGAGCTGTTTTTT. Translating gives CASSLHRDGSYGELFF. This chain joins TRBV7-2 and TRBJ2-2; D perhaps matches TRBD2 (6 bases). The germline gives CDR1 SGHTA, CDR2 FQGNSA. CDR3 length: 16 residues. Trimming left V 5 bases short and J 7 bases short, with 20 bases between.

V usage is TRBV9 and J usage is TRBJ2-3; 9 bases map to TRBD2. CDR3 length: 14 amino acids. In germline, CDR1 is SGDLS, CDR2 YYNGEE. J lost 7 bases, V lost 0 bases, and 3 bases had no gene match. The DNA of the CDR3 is TGTGCCAGCAGCGTAGGCTCTAGCGGGAATACGCAGTATTTT. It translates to CASSVGSSGNTQYF.

Here the CDR3 reads CASSQGGLGTEAFF. CDR3 coding DNA: TGCGCCAGCAGCCAAGGGGGCCTTGGCACTGAAGCTTTCTTT. V gene TRBV5-1 combines with J gene TRBJ1-1, with 7 positions matching TRBD1. Trimming removed 4 bases from V and 4 bases from J; junction bases left unmatched: 7. The CDR3 spans 14 residues. CDR1 and CDR2 (germline): SGHRS, YFSETQ.

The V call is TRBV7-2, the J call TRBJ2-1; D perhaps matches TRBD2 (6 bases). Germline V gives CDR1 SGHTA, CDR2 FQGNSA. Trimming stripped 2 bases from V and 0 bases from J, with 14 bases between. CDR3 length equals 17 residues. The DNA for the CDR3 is TGTGCCAGCAGCTTAAGGGCCGCGGGGTTCTCCTACAATGAGCAGTTCTTC. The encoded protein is CASSLRAAGFSYNEQFF.

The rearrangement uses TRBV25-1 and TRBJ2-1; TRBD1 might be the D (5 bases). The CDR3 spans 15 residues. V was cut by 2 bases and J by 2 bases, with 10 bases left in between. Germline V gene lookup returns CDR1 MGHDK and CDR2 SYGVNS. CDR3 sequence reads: CASSEQGRTYNEQFF. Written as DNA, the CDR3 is TGTGCCAGCAGTGAACAGGGTAGGACCTACAATGAGCAGTTCTTC.